These 25 T cell receptor beta chains came from one sample sequenced in a study of blood T cell repertoires in COVID-19. Clones were read by immunoSEQ multiplex PCR, and TCRdb kept only the in-frame ones, dropping some. The sample yields some 250,000 clones, around 85% seen once. Material for sequencing was peripheral blood. The source of these receptors is a woman aged 25 to 39 who had recovered from COVID-19.

The chain uses TRBV20-1 and TRBJ2-1; D is uncertain. The CDR3 consists of 12 residues. Germline lookup yields CDR1 DFQATT and CDR2 SNEGSKA (reference sequence). V was trimmed by 4 bases and J by 4 bases, leaving 8 bases between them. CDR3 in amino acids: CSAIDSYNEQFF. The CDR3 DNA is TGCAGTGCTATTGACTCGTACAATGAGCAGTTCTTC.

The chain is built from TRBV9 and TRBJ2-1; 13 bases align to TRBD2. In germline, CDR1 is SGDLS, CDR2 YYNGEE. This CDR3 spans 16 amino acids. The V gene end was trimmed by 4 bases and the J gene end by 9 bases; junction bases not matched to a gene: 10. The CDR3 DNA is TGTGCCAGCAGCCCAACTAGCGGGGGGGCCTATGGTGAGCAGTTCTTC. Encoded protein: CASSPTSGGAYGEQFF.

This chain uses TRBV10-3 with TRBJ1-1, with a weak D call TRBD1 (5 bases). The CDR3 extends over 14 amino acids. Trimming left V 4 bases short and J 0 bases short, with 9 bases between. Germline CDR1 reads ENHRY; CDR2 reads SYGVKD. The CDR3 nucleotides are TGTGCCATCAGTGTATCAGGGTTGAACACTGAAGCTTTCTTT. Protein product: CAISVSGLNTEAFF.

The chain's CDR3 is CAWTSVARTYNEQFF. The CDR3 nucleotides are TGTGCCTGGACTAGCGTTGCGAGAACCTACAATGAGCAGTTCTTC. The chain carries TRBV30 and TRBJ2-1; TRBD2 might be the D (6 bases). V lost 4 bases to trimming and J lost 2 bases, with 15 bases between them. This CDR3 has 15 amino acids. Germline CDR1 reads GTSNPN; CDR2 reads SVGIG (reference sequence).

This clone was seen a few times. The V gene is TRBV4-2, the J gene TRBJ1-6; 7 bases line up with TRBD1. J gave up 6 bases and V 2 bases, and 7 bases lay outside the gene matches. CDR1 and CDR2 from the germline V gene are LGHNA and YNFKEQ. This CDR3 has 16 amino acids. The CDR3 region is CASSQIRQGANSPLHF. The CDR3 nucleotides read TGTGCCAGCAGCCAAATCAGACAGGGAGCTAATTCACCCCTCCACTTT.

The rearrangement joins TRBV6-5 to TRBJ1-1, with D possibly TRBD1 on 6 matching bases. CDR1 is MNHEY, CDR2 SVGAGI, per germline. The CDR3 length is 14 residues. V was cut by 4 bases and J by 1 base, with 10 bases left in between. DNA for the CDR3: TGTGCCAGCAGTTTCCAGGGGCGGAACACTGAAGCTTTCTTT. It encodes CASSFQGRNTEAFF.

The V and J genes are TRBV5-1 and TRBJ2-5, with 11 bases fitting TRBD2. The trim removed 0 bases at V and 5 bases at J, leaving 9 bases unmatched. The germline gives CDR1 SGHRS, CDR2 YFSETQ. This CDR3 is 17 amino acids long. CDR3 DNA sequence: TGCGCCAGCAGCTTGGAGGCTAGCGGGGGGCCGGGCGAGACCCAGTACTTC. The encoded protein is CASSLEASGGPGETQYF.

The chain links TRBV19 to TRBJ2-7, with D unresolved. Trimming removed 5 bases at V and 4 bases at J, with 12 bases between. Germline CDR1 reads LNHDA; CDR2 reads SQIVND (reference sequence). This CDR3 is 13 amino acids long. CDR3 DNA sequence: TGTGCCAGTAGTCGAACAGTAAGTTACGAGCAGTACTTC. This sequence encodes CASSRTVSYEQYF.

The chain couples TRBV7-3 to TRBJ1-1; no reliable D call. CDR3 length: 13 amino acids. Germline V CDR1 and CDR2: SGHTA, FQGTGA. The V gene lost 2 bases and the J gene lost 1 base, with 5 bases spanning the gap. CDR3 DNA: TGTGCCAGCAGCTTATTCGGGAACACTGAAGCTTTCTTT. Its translation is CASSLFGNTEAFF.

The chain is built from TRBV10-3 and TRBJ2-1; perhaps TRBD2 as D (6 bases). Germline V gives CDR1 ENHRY, CDR2 SYGVKD. The CDR3 covers 16 residues. V lost 0 bases to trimming and J lost 4 bases, with 13 bases between them. CDR3 DNA sequence: TGTGCCATCAGTGAGTCCTGGGAGCGGGTGTACAATGAGCAGTTCTTC. Encoded protein: CAISESWERVYNEQFF.

The chain links TRBV10-3 to TRBJ2-1; 8 nucleotides agree with TRBD1. After removal of 8 bases from V and 1 base from J, the junction contained 4 bases not matched to a gene. CDR1 ENHRY and CDR2 SYGVKD come from the germline V gene. The CDR3 runs 14 residues. This CDR3 is CAIGRQGSYNEQFF. Written as DNA, the CDR3 is TGTGCCATCGGAAGACAGGGGTCCTACAATGAGCAGTTCTTC.

The chain combines TRBV15 with TRBJ2-2; D not resolved. Germline values: CDR1 LNHNV, CDR2 YYDKDF (reference sequence). The CDR3 totals 15 residues. The germline V and J ends were trimmed by 2 bases and 0 bases, with 7 bases remaining between them. CDR3 sequence reads: CATSRPGSNTGELFF. CDR3 nucleotide sequence: TGTGCCACCAGCAGACCCGGTTCGAACACCGGGGAGCTGTTTTTT.

A single count supports this clone. The J gene is TRBJ2-3, the V gene TRBV5-1; 11 bases are shared with TRBD1. This CDR3 is 18 amino acids long. The germline CDR1 and CDR2 sequences are SGHRS and YFSETQ. Germline trimming cut 4 bases from V and 0 bases from J; bases unmatched to any gene: 10. CDR3 in amino acids: CASSIGQGAFSSTDTQYF. CDR3 nucleotide sequence: TGCGCCAGCAGCATAGGACAGGGGGCTTTCTCTAGCACAGATACGCAGTATTTT.

The chain employs TRBV7-2 and TRBJ2-7, with D possibly TRBD1 on 5 matching bases. Germline V lookup: CDR1 SGHTA, CDR2 FQGNSA. There are 13 residues in the CDR3. V dropped 5 bases and J dropped 0 bases, with 8 bases sitting between them. CDR3 nucleotide sequence: TGTGCCAGCAGCCTCAGGGCCTCCTACGAGCAGTACTTC. Amino acids: CASSLRASYEQYF.

The chain couples TRBV25-1 to TRBJ2-3, with 7 bases that match TRBD2. CDR1 is MGHDK, CDR2 SYGVNS, per germline. V trimming: 1 base; J trimming: 1 base; junction bases outside the gene matches: 5. The CDR3 has 16 amino acids. The chain's CDR3 is CASSEWEGRGTDTQYF. In DNA, the CDR3 is TGTGCCAGCAGTGAATGGGAGGGCAGGGGCACAGATACGCAGTATTTT.

The J gene is TRBJ1-2, the V gene TRBV30; D is possibly TRBD1 (6 bases). The CDR3 is made up of 13 amino acids. V was trimmed by 4 bases and J by 0 bases, leaving 9 bases between them. Germline V gene lookup returns CDR1 GTSNPN and CDR2 SVGIG (reference sequence). CDR3 sequence: CAWTTGSNYGYTF. CDR3 sequence (DNA): TGTGCCTGGACTACAGGGTCTAACTATGGCTACACCTTC.

The rearrangement joins TRBV6-5 to TRBJ1-1, with 7 bases fitting TRBD1. There are 14 residues in the CDR3. Looked up from germline, CDR1 is MNHEY and CDR2 is SVGAGI. With 2 bases clipped from V and 3 bases from J, the junction kept 3 bases outside the gene matches. The CDR3 DNA follows: TGTGCCAGCAGTTACAGGGGGCAGGACACTGAAGCTTTCTTT. It encodes CASSYRGQDTEAFF.

This clone has a handful of counts. V and J are TRBV19 and TRBJ2-3; D not resolved. There are 15 residues in the CDR3. Trimming shortened V by 1 base and J by 0 bases, and 8 bases separated the two germline ends. Germline loops: CDR1 LNHDA, CDR2 SQIVND (reference sequence). The CDR3 region is CASSIAATSTDTQYF. The CDR3 coding sequence is TGTGCCAGTAGTATAGCCGCCACAAGCACAGATACGCAGTATTTT. Using reference TRBV19 and TRBJ2-3 for the parts outside the CDR3, the full variable domain is DGGITQSPKYLFRKEGQNVTLSCEQNLNHDAMYWYRQDPGQGLRLIYYSQIVNDFQKGDIAEGYSVSREKKESFPLTVTSAQKNPTAFYLCASSIAATSTDTQYFGPGTRLTVL.

The rearrangement links TRBV12-2 to TRBJ1-2; the D call in the table, TRBD1, was not verified against the DNA. TRBV12-2 is annotated as a pseudogene. This CDR3 has 17 amino acids. CDR3: CASRLGPSGKEVYGYTF. CDR3 DNA sequence: TGTGCAAGTCGCTTAGGCCCCTCAGGGAAAGAGGTCTATGGCTACACCTTC.

The genes are TRBV3-1 (or the pseudogene TRBV3-2) and TRBJ1-2; no clear D. Germline lookup yields CDR1 LGHDT and CDR2 YNNKEL (reference sequence). CDR3 length: 18 residues. Trimming took off 0 bases at V and 0 bases at J, with 17 bases between the two ends. As DNA, the CDR3 is TGTGCCAGCAGCCAAGAGAGTGCAGTACAGATAGCTAACTATGGCTACACCTTC. It is translated as CASSQESAVQIANYGYTF.

The V and J genes are TRBV19 and TRBJ2-2, with TRBD1 identical over 7 bases. Germline V lookup: CDR1 LNHDA, CDR2 SQIVND (reference sequence). The CDR3 has 15 residues. Trimming removed 4 bases from V and 5 bases from J; junction bases left unmatched: 7. In DNA form, the CDR3 reads TGTGCCAGTAGTACTTCCGGGACAGATACCGGGGAGCTGTTTTTT. As protein: CASSTSGTDTGELFF.

This clone was seen a single time. The V call is TRBV9, the J call TRBJ2-5; no clear D. In germline, CDR1 is SGDLS, CDR2 YYNGEE. V shed 0 bases and J shed 1 base, with 10 bases lying between them. The CDR3 spans 15 residues. In nucleotides, the CDR3 is TGTGCCAGCAGCGTAGGAGATGAGATCCAAGAGACCCAGTACTTC. Its translation: CASSVGDEIQETQYF. The full variable domain, completed using reference TRBV9 and TRBJ2-5, is DSGVTQTPKHLITATGQRVTLRCSPRSGDLSVYWYQQSLDQGLQFLIQYYNGEERAKGNILERFSAQQFPDLHSELNLSSLELGDSALYFCASSVGDEIQETQYFGPGTRLLVL.

The rearrangement links TRBV9 to TRBJ1-6; no reliable D call. Trimming pared 0 bases from V and 8 bases from J, leaving 12 bases between. Germline CDR1 SGDLS, CDR2 YYNGEE. CDR3 size: 15 residues. The CDR3 is CASSVGGGRDSPLHF. CDR3 coding DNA: TGTGCCAGCAGCGTAGGCGGAGGACGTGATTCACCCCTCCACTTT.

The rearrangement uses TRBV7-8 and TRBJ1-2, with 7 bases that match TRBD1. CDR3 length: 13 amino acids. Germline V lookup: CDR1 SGHVS, CDR2 FQNEAQ. V dropped 5 bases and J dropped 2; count of bases not matched to a gene: 2. The CDR3 protein is CASSPQGNYGYTF. CDR3 bases: TGTGCCAGCAGCCCACAGGGGAACTATGGCTACACCTTC.

Here the CDR3 DNA reads TGTGCCAGCTCATCAGCCAGGGGTGGAGAGACCCAGTACTTC. Translated: CASSSARGGETQYF. J is TRBJ2-5 and V is TRBV18, with D perhaps TRBD1 (6 bases). Trimming took off 5 bases at V and 4 bases at J, with 14 bases between the two ends. CDR1 is KGHSH, CDR2 LQKENI, per germline. The CDR3 runs to 14 residues.